This TCR beta chain appears in the sequencing data of a study of cytomegalovirus exposure and HLA in healthy donors. Study-wide background: Within the Caucasian-associated ancestry cluster were roughly 81% of the approximately 390 genotyped donors.

Vbeta (60) and Jbeta (13) primers were used in the PCR. TCRdb keeps only in-frame clones here, not all; method: immunoSEQ multiplex PCR. The sample shows around 150,000 clones, about 85% of them seen only once. As concerns this clone: The target antigen is unknown.

The CDR3 runs to 11 residues. V dropped 9 bases and J dropped 4 bases, with 9 bases sitting between them. The V gene's germline CDR1 is MNHEY and CDR2 SVGAGI. Study outcomes and limitations: Based on reports, TCR beta sequences accurately predicted HLA-A and HLA-B alleles for most subjects. The majority of TCR sequences were rare, yet some public TCRs appeared in many donors.

The clonotype was recovered from a man aged 18 to 29 in good health and CMV-seropositive. The chain recombines TRBV6-5 with TRBJ1-1, with a weak D call TRBD1 (5 bases). The sequencing input was PBMCs. As DNA, the CDR3 is TGTGCCAGTGGGGGGGGCACTGAAGCTTTCTTT. Translated, it gives CASGGGTEAFF.